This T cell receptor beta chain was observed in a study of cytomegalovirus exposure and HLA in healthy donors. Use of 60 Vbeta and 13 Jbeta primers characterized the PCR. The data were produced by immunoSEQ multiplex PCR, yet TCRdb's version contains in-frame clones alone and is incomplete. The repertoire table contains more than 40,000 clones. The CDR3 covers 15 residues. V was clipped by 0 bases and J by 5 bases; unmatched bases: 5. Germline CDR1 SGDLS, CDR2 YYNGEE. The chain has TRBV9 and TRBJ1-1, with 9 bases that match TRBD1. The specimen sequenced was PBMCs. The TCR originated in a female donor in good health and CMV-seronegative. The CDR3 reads CASSVGQGVRTEAFF. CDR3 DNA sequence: TGTGCCAGCAGCGTAGGACAGGGGGTGAGGACTGAAGCTTTCTTT.